This note documents a single TCR beta chain sequence. The antigen is unknown. These data belong to a study of monozygotic twins with inflammatory bowel disease. Germline CDR1 reads SGHVS; CDR2 reads FQNEAQ. The CDR3 is 14 amino acids. TCRdb reanalyzed the 5' RACE reads, giving one entry per CDR3 protein sequence and no DNA. This sample lists over 110,000 distinct CDR3 sequences; its ten largest clones have 2.4%. Study outcomes and limitations: The authors found no support for a single strong IBD-associated signal or clonotype.

The chain is built from TRBV7-8 and TRBJ1-5; TCRdb designates TRBD1, a call that cannot be tested without DNA. The source is a human donor with ulcerative colitis or Crohn's disease, or a healthy co-twin of an affected twin (not recorded which). Sequenced material: blood. Here the CDR3 reads CASSFRGSNQPQHF.